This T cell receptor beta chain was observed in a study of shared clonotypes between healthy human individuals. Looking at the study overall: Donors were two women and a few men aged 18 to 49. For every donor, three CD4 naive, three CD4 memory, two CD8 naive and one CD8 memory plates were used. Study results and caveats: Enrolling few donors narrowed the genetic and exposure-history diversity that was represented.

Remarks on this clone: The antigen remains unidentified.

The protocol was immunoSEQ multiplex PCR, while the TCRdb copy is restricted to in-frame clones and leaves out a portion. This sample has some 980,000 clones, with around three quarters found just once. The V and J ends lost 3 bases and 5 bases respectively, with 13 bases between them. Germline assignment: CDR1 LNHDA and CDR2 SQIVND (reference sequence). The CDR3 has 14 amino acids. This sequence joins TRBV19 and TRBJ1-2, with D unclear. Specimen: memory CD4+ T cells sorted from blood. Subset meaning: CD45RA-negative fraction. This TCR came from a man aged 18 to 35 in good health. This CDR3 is CASSMGRVGYGYTF. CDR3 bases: TGTGCCAGTAGTATGGGTCGAGTCGGATATGGCTACACCTTC. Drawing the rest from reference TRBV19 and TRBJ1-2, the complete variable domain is DGGITQSPKYLFRKEGQNVTLSCEQNLNHDAMYWYRQDPGQGLRLIYYSQIVNDFQKGDIAEGYSVSREKKESFPLTVTSAQKNPTAFYLCASSMGRVGYGYTFGSGTRLTVV.